The subject of this entry is one T cell receptor beta chain. The V end lost 2 bases, the J end lost 6 bases, and 11 bases lay between the germline ends. Germline CDR1 ENHRY, CDR2 SYGVKD. This CDR3 spans 14 amino acids. The assay was immunoSEQ multiplex PCR, and TCRdb's table has in-frame clones only and misses some. The sample shows hundreds of thousands of clones, around 73% of them seen only once. This sample is part of a study of shared clonotypes between healthy human individuals. The sample consisted of memory CD4+ T cells sorted from blood. This sample's subset: CD45RA-negative fraction. The clonotype originates from a woman in her thirties in good health. The chain joins TRBV10-3 to TRBJ2-4, with TRBD1 as a possible D gene (6 bases). The CDR3 spells CAISENRAGNIQYF. The CDR3, as DNA: TGTGCCATCAGTGAGAACAGGGCTGGAAACATTCAGTACTTC.